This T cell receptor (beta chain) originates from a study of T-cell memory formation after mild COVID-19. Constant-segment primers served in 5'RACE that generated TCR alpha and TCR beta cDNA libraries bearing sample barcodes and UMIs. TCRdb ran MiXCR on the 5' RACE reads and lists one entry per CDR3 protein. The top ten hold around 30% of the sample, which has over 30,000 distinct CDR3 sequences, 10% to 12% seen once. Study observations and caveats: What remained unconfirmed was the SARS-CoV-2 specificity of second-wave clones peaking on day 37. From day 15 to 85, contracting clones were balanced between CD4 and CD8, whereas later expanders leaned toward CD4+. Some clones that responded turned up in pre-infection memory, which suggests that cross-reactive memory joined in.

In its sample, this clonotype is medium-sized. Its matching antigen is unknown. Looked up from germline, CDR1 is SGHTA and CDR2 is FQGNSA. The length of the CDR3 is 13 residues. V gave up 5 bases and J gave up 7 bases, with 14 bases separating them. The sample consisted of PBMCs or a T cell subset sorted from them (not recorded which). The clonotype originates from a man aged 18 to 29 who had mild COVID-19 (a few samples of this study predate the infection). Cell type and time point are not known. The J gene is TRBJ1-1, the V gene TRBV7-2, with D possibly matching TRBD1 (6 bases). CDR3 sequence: CASSRRDTFEAFF. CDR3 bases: TGTGCCAGCAGCCGACGGGACACCTTTGAAGCTTTCTTT. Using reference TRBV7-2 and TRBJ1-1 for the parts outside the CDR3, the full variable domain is GAGVSQSPSNKVTEKGKDVELRCDPISGHTALYWYRQSLGQGLEFLIYFQGNSAPDKSGLPSDRFSAERTGGSVSTLTIQRTQQEDSAVYLCASSRRDTFEAFFGQGTRLTVV.